This T cell receptor beta chain was documented in a study of OX40 agonist ivuxolimab in advanced cancers. This table comes from immunoSEQ multiplex PCR, and its TCRdb copy is limited to in-frame clones, with some not included. The profile covers 66,000 or so clones, with roughly 85% appearing a single time and roughly 3.9% taken by the ten largest. In the case of this clone: Antigen unknown.

V was cut by 5 bases and J by 4 bases, with 6 bases left in between. Looked up from germline, CDR1 is MNHNY and CDR2 is SVGAGI (reference sequence). This CDR3 contains 12 residues. General study findings and limits: Researchers report that CD8+ T cells had, on average, more expanded clones than CD4+.

The chain recombines TRBV6-6 with TRBJ2-1; D gene ambiguous. The TCR originated in an adult with an advanced solid tumor such as melanoma, head and neck, liver or kidney cancer. Here the sequenced sample was CD4+ or CD8+ T cells sorted from blood, taken in a trial of the OX40 agonist ivuxolimab. CDR3 sequence (DNA): TGTGCCAGCAGTCTTCAGTACAATGAGCAGTTCTTC. It translates to CASSLQYNEQFF.